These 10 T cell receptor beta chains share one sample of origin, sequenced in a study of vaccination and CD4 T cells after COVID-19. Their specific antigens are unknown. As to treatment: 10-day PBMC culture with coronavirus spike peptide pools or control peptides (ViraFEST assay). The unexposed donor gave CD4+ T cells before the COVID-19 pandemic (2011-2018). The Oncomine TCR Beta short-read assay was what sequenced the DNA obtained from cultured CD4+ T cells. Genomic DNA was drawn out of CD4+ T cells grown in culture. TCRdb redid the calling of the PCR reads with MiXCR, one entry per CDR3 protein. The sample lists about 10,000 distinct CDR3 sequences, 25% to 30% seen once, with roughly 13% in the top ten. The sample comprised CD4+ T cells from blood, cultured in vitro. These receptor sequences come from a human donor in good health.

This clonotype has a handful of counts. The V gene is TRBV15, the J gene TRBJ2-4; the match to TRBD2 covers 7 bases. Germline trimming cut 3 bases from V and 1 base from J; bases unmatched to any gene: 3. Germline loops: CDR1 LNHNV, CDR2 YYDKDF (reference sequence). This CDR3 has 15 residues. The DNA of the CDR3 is TGTGCCACCAGCAGGTGGGGGGGGGCCAAAAACATTCAGTACTTC. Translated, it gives CATSRWGGAKNIQYF. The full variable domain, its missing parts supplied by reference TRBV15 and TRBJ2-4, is DAMVIQNPRYQVTQFGKPVTLSCSQTLNHNVMYWYQQKSSQAPKLLFHYYDKDFNNEADTPDNFQSRRPNTSFCFLDIRSPGLGDTAMYLCATSRWGGAKNIQYFGAGTRLSVL.

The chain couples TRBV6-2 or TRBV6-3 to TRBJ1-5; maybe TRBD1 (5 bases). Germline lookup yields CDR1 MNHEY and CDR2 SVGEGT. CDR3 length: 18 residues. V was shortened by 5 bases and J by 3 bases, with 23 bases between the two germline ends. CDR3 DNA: TGTGCCAGCAGTAAACCCAACCGGGGCAGTTTTCCCAATCAGCCCCAGCATTTT. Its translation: CASSKPNRGSFPNQPQHF.

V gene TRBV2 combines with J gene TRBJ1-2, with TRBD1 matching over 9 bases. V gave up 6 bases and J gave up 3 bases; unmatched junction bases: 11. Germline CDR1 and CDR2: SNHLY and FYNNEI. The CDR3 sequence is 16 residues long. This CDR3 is CASRPTKQGADYGYTF. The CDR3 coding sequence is TGTGCCAGCAGGCCAACTAAACAGGGGGCGGACTATGGCTACACCTTC. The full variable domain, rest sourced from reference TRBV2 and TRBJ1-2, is EPEVTQTPSHQVTQMGQEVILRCVPISNHLYFYWYRQILGQKVEFLVSFYNNEISEKSEIFDDQFSVERPDGSNFTLKIRSTKLEDSAMYFCASRPTKQGADYGYTFGSGTRLTVV.

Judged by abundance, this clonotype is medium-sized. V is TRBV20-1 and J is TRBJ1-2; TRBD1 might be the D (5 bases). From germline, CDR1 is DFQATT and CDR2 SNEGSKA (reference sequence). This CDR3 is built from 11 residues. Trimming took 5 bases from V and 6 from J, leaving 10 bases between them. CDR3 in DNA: TGCAGTGCTGGGGACGGGCATGGCTACACCTTC. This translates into CSAGDGHGYTF.

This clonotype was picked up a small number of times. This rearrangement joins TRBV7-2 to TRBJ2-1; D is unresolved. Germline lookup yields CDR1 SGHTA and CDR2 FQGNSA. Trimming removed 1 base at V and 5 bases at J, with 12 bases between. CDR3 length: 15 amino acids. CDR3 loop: CASSLDDRSHNEQFF. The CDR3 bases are TGTGCCAGCAGCTTAGACGATAGGAGCCACAATGAGCAGTTCTTC.

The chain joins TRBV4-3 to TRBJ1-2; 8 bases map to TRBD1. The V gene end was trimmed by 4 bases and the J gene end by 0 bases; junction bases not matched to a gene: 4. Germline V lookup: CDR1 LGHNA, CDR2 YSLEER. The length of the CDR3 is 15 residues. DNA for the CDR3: TGCGCCAGCAGCCTTACGACAGGGGCTAACTATGGCTACACCTTC. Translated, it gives CASSLTTGANYGYTF.

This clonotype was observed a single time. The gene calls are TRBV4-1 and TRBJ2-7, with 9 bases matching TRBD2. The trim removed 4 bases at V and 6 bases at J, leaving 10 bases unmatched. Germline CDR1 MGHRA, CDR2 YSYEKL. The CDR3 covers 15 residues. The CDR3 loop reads CASSLLAGSGGEQYF. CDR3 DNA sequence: TGCGCCAGCAGCCTGCTAGCGGGATCAGGGGGCGAGCAGTACTTC.

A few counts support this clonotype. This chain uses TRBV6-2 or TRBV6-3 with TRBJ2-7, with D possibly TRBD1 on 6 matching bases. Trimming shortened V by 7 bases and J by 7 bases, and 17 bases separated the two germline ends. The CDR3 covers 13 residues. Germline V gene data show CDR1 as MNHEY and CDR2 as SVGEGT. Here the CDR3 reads CASTVTGHGEQYF. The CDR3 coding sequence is TGTGCCAGCACCGTGACAGGCCATGGAGAGCAGTACTTC.

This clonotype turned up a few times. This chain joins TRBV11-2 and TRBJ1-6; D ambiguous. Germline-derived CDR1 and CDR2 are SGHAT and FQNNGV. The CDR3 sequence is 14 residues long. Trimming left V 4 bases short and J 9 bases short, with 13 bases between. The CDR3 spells CASSSPDLSSPLHF. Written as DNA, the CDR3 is TGTGCCAGCAGCTCCCCCGATCTGTCTTCACCCCTCCACTTT.

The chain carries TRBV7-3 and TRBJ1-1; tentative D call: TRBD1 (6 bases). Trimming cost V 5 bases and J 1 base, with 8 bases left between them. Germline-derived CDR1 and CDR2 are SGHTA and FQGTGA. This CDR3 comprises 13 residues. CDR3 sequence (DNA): TGTGCCAGCAGCCAACAGGGGAACACTGAAGCTTTCTTT. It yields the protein CASSQQGNTEAFF.